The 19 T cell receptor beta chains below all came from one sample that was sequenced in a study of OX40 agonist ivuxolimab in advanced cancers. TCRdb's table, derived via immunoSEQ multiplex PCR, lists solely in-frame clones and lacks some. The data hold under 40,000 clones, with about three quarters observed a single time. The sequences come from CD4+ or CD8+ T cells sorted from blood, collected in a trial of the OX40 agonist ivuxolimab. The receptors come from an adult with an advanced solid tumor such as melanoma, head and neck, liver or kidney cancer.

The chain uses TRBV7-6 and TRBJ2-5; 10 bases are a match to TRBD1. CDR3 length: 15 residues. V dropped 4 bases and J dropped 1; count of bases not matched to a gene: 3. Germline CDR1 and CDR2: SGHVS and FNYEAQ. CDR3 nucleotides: TGTGCCAGCAGCTGGGGACAGGGGCGCCAAGAGACCCAGTACTTC. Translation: CASSWGQGRQETQYF.

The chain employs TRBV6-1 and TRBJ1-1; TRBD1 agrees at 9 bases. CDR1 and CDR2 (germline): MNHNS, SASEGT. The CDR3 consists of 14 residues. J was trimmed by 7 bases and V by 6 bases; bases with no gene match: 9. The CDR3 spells CASRDHRGLGEAFF. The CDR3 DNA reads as TGTGCCAGCAGGGACCACAGGGGGCTGGGTGAAGCTTTCTTT.

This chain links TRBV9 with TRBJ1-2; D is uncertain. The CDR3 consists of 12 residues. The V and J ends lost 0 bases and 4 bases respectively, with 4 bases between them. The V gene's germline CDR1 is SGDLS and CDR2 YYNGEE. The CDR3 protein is CASSVGSYGYTF. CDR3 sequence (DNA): TGTGCCAGCAGCGTAGGGAGCTATGGCTACACCTTC.

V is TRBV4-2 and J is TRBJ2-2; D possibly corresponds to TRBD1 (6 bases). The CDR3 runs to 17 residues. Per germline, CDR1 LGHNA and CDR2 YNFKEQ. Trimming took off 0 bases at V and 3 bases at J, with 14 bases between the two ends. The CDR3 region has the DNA TGTGCCAGCAGCCAAGATAGGAACAGGGCGGACACCGGGGAGCTGTTTTTT. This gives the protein CASSQDRNRADTGELFF.

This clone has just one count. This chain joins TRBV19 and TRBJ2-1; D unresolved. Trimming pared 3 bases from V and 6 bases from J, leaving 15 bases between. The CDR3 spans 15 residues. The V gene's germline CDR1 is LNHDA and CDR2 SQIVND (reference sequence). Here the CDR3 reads CASSMFPGTGNEQFF. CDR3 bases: TGTGCCAGTAGTATGTTTCCAGGTACGGGCAATGAGCAGTTCTTC. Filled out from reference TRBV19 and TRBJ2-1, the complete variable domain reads DGGITQSPKYLFRKEGQNVTLSCEQNLNHDAMYWYRQDPGQGLRLIYYSQIVNDFQKGDIAEGYSVSREKKESFPLTVTSAQKNPTAFYLCASSMFPGTGNEQFFGPGTRLTVL.

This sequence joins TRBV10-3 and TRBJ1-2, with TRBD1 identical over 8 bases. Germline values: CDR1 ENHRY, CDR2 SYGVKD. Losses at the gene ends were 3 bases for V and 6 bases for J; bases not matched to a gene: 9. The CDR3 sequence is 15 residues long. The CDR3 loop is CAISDEPGQVDGYTF. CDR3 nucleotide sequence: TGTGCCATCAGTGACGAACCGGGACAGGTGGATGGCTACACCTTC.

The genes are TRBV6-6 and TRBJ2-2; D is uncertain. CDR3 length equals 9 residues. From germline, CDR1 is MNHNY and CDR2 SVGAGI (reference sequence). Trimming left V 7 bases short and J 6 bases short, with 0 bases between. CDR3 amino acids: CASTGELFF. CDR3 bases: TGTGCCAGCACCGGGGAGCTGTTTTTT.

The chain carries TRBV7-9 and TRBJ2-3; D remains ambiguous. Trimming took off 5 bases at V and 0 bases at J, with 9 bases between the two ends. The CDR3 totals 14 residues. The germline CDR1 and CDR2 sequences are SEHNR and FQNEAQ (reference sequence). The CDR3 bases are TGTGCCAGCAGCGTGGACGGAAGCACAGATACGCAGTATTTT. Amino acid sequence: CASSVDGSTDTQYF.

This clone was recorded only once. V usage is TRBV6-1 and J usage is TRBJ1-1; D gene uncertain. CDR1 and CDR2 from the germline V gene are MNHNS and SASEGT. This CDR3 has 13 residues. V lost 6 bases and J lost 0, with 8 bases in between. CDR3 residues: CASRATLNTEAFF. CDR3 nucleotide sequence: TGTGCCAGCAGGGCTACACTGAACACTGAAGCTTTCTTT.

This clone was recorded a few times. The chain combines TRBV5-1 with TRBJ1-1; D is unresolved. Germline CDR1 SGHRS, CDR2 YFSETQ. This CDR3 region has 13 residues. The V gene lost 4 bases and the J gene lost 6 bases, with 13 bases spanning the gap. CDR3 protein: CASSPQGRAEAFF. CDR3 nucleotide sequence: TGCGCCAGCAGCCCCCAAGGGAGGGCTGAAGCTTTCTTT.

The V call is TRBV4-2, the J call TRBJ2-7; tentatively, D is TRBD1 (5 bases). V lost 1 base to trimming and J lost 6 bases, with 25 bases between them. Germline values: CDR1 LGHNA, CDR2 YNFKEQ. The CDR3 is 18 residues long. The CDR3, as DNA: TGTGCCAGCAGCCAAGCAGATGCCCTCTCCATGGCAGGGATCGAGCAGTACTTC. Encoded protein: CASSQADALSMAGIEQYF.

This CDR3 reads CASSSSGSKDTQYF. The CDR3 DNA reads as TGTGCCAGCAGTTCTAGCGGATCTAAAGATACGCAGTATTTT. This sequence joins TRBV6-1 and TRBJ2-3; TRBD2 matches 7 bases. Germline V gene data show CDR1 as MNHNS and CDR2 as SASEGT. The CDR3 runs to 14 residues. Trimming removed 5 bases from V and 5 bases from J; junction bases left unmatched: 7.

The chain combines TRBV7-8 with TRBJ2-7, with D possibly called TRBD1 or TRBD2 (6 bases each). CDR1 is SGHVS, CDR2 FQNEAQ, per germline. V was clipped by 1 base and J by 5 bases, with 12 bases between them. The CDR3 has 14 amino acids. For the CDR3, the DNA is TGTGCCAGCAGCTTAGGGCCGGGGGCCCACGAGCAGTACTTC. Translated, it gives CASSLGPGAHEQYF.

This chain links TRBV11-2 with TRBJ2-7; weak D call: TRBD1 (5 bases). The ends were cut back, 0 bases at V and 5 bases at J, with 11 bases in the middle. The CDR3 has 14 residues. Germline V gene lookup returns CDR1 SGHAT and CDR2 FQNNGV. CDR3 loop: CASSLDRGTHEQYF. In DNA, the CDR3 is TGTGCCAGCAGCTTAGATAGGGGTACCCACGAGCAGTACTTC.

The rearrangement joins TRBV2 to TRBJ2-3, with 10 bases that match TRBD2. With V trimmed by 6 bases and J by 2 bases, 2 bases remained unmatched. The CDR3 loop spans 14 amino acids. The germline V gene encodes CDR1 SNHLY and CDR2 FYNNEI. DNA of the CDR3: TGTGCCAGCAGACTAGCGGGGCTCACAGATACGCAGTATTTT. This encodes CASRLAGLTDTQYF.

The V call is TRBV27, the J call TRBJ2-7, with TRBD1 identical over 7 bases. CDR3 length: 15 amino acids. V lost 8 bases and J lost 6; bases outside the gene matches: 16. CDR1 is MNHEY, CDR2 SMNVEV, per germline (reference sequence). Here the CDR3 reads CASYQRQGRGIEQYF. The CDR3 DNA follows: TGTGCCAGCTACCAGCGACAGGGAAGGGGTATCGAGCAGTACTTC.

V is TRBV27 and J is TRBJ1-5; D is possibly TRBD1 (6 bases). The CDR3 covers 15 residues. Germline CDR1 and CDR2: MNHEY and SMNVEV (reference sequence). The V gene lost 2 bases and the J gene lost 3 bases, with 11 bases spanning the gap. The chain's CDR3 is CASSLRGQINQPQHF. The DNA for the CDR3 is TGTGCCAGCAGTTTACGCGGACAGATCAATCAGCCCCAGCATTTT.

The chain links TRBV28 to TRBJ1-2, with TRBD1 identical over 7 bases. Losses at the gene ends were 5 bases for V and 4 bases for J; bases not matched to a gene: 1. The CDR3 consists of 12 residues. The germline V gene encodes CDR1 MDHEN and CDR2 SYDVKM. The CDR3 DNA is TGTGCCAGCAGTGGACAGGTCTATGGCTACACCTTC. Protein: CASSGQVYGYTF.

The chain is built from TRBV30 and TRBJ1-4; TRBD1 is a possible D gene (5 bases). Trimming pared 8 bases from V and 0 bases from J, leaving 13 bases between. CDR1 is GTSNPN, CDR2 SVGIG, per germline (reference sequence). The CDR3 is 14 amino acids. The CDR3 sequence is CARGSAATNEKLFF. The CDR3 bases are TGTGCCCGGGGGTCGGCAGCAACTAATGAAAAACTGTTTTTT.